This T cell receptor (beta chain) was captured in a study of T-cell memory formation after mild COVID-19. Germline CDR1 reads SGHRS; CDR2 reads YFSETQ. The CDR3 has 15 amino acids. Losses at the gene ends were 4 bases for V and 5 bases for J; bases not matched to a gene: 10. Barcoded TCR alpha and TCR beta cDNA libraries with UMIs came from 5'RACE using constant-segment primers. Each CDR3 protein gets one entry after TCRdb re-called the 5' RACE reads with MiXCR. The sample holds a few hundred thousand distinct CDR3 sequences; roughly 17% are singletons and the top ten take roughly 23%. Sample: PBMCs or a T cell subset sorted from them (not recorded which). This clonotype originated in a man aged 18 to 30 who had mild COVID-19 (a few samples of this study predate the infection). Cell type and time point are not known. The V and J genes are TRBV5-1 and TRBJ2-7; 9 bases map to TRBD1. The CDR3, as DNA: TGCGCCAGCAGCGGAACCGGGACAGGGTTGCACGAGCAGTACTTC. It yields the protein CASSGTGTGLHEQYF.